The sequence of this T cell receptor (beta chain) was determined in a study of T cell repertoires in cytomegalovirus infection. In the study overall: Recently described HLA-C-restricted plus well-studied HLA-B-restricted CMV epitopes were used. TCR beta signatures that were public indicated CMV infection and matching HLA type.

Findings and limits, study-wide: Carriage of CMV together with the relevant HLA was identifiable through cumulative public TCR beta family frequency.

TCRdb used MiXCR to reprocess the reads, holding one entry per CDR3 protein. This sample has some 900,000 distinct CDR3 sequences; approximately 30% occur once, and the top ten carry around 12%. CDR1 is MNHEY and CDR2 is SMNVEV in the germline V gene (reference sequence). V lost 2 bases, J lost 0 bases, and 8 bases lay in between. The CDR3 spans 15 residues. This clonotype has only one observation. The antigen remains unidentified. The TCR comes from a human donor in good health (CMV status not recorded). Some clones in this sample may be carry-over from other donors' samples. V and J are TRBV27 and TRBJ1-5; D is unresolved. The sequences come from cultured CD8+ T cells from PBMCs, collected from culture after CMV antigen stimulation. The CDR3 loop reads CASSLVGPSNQPQHF. The DNA for the CDR3 is TGTGCCAGCAGTTTAGTGGGTCCTAGCAATCAGCCCCAGCATTTT.